The clone carrying this T cell receptor (beta chain) was found a few times. Antigen unknown. CDR1 and CDR2 (germline): SEHNR, FQNEAQ (reference sequence). Trimming took 8 bases from V and 6 from J; bases not matched to a gene: 8. This CDR3 is built from 15 residues. This entry is derived from a study of cytomegalovirus exposure and HLA in healthy donors. For the study at large: As an earlier analysis found, around 200 million T cells yielded approximately 110 million unique TCR beta sequences. Overall study results and limits: Cytomegalovirus-associated TCR beta chains were listed, numbering around 150.

While unrecorded immune exposures were likely, the donors were nominally healthy when sampled. Researchers ran the PCR with 60 Vbeta and 13 Jbeta primers. Profiled with immunoSEQ multiplex PCR; TCRdb holds only in-frame clones, not every one. The sample contains around 120,000 clones, around two thirds of which appear only once. The chain is built from TRBV7-9 and TRBJ2-2; 11 bases match TRBD2. The receptor was derived from a woman aged 40 to 50 in good health and CMV-seropositive. Sequenced material: PBMCs. This CDR3 reads CASFWTSGLAGELFF. The CDR3 DNA reads TGTGCCAGCTTTTGGACTAGCGGGCTCGCCGGGGAGCTGTTTTTT.